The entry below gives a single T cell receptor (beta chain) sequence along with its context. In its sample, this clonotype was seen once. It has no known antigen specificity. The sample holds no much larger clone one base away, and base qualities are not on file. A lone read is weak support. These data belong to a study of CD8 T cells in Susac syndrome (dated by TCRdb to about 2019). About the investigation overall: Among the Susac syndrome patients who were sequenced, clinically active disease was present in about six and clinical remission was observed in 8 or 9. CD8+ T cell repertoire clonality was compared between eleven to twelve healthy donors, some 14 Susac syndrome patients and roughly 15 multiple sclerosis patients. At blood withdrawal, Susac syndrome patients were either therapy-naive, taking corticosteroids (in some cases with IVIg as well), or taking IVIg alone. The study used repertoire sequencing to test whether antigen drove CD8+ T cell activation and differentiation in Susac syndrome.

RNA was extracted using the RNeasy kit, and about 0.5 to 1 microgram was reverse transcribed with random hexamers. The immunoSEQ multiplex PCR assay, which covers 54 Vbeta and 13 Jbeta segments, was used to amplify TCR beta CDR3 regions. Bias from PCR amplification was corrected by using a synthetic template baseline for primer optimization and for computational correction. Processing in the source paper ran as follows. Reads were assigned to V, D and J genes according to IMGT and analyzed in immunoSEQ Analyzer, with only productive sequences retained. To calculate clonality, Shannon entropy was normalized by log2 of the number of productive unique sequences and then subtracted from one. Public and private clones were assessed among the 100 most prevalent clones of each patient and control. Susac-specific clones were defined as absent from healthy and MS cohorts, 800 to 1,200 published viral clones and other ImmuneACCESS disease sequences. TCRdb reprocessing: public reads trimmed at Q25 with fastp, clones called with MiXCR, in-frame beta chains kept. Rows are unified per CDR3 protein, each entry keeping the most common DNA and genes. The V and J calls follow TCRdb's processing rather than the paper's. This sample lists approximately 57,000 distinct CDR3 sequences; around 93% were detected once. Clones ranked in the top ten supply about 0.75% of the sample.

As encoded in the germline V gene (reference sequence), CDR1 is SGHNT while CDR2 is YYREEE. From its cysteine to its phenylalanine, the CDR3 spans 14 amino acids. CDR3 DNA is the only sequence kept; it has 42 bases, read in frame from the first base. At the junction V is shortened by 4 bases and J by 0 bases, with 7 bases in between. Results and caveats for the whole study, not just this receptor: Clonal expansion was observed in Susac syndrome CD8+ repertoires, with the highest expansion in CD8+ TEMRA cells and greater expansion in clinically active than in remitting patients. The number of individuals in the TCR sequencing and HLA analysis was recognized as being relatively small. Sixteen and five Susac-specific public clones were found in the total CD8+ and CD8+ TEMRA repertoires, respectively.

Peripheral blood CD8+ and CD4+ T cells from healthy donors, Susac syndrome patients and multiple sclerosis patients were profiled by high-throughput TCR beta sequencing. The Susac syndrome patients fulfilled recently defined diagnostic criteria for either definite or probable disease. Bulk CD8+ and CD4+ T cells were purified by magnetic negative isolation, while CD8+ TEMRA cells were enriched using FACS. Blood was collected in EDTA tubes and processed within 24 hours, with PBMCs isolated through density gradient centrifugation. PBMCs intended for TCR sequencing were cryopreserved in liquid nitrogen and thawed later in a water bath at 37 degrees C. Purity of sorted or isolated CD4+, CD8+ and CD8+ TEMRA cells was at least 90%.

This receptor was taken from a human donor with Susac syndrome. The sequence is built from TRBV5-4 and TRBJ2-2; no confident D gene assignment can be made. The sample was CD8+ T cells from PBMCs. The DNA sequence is TGTGCCAGCAGCCTGGATGCGAACACCGGGGAGCTGTTTTTT. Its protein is CASSLDANTGELFF.